This TCR beta chain originates from a study of T cells after yellow fever vaccination. Background on the study: Preparation used SMART-Seq v4 Ultra Low Input for the low-cell-number fractions.

MiXCR was run by TCRdb on the 5' RACE reads, yielding one entry per CDR3 protein. This sample carries about 550,000 distinct CDR3 sequences, approximately 21% of them seen once, and the ten largest clones take about 13%. CDR3 length: 14 amino acids. The ends lost 5 bases at V and 4 bases at J; junction bases unmatched: 6. The germline V gene has CDR1 SGHVS and CDR2 FQNEAQ. This TCR came from a man between 25 and 39 years old who received the YFV17D yellow fever vaccine. The sequencing used PBMCs, collected 15 days after the yellow fever booster vaccination. V gene TRBV7-8 combines with J gene TRBJ1-2; 8 bases map to TRBD1. This CDR3 is CASSTRQGSYGYTF. In DNA form, the CDR3 reads TGTGCCAGCAGCACCCGACAGGGGAGCTATGGCTACACCTTC.